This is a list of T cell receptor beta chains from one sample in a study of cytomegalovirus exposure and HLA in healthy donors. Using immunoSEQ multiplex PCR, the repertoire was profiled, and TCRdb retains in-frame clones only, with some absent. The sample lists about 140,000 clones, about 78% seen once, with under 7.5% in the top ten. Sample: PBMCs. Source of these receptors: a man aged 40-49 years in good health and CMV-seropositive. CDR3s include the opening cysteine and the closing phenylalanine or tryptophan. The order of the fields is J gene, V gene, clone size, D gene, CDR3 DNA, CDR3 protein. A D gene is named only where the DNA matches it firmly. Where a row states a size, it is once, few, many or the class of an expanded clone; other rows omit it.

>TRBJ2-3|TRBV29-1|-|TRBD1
TGCAGCGTGGACAGGGATGGCACAGATACGCAGTATTTT
CSVDRDGTDTQYF
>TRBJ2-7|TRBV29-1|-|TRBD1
TGCAGCGTTACCGGGACAGGCGACGAGCAGTACTTC
CSVTGTGDEQYF
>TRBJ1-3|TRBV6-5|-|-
TGTGCCAGCGCGACGGGAGGACAGGGAAACACCATATATTTT
CASATGGQGNTIYF
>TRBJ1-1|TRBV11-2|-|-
TGTGCCAGCAGCTTAGGGGAGGGGCCGGAAGCTTTCTTT
CASSLGEGPEAFF
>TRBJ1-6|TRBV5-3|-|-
TGTGCCAGAAGCTTGGTTTCCGGTTCAAGCTCCTATAATTCACCCCTCCACTTT
CARSLVSGSSSYNSPLHF
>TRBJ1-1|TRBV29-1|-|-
TGCAGCGTTGAATACATGAACACTGAAGCTTTCTTT
CSVEYMNTEAFF
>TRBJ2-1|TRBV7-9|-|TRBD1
TGTGCCAGCAGCCGCCCTCGGGACAGGTCGTTCTTC
CASSRPRDRSFF
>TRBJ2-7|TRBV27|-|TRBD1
TGTGCCAGCAGTGGACAGGGGGGAAGGGAGCAGTACTTC
CASSGQGGREQYF
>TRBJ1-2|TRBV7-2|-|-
TGTGCCAGCAGCCACGGTCACAGCCGGGGCTACACCTTC
CASSHGHSRGYTF
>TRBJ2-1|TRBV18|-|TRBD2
TGTGCCAGCTCAACCGGACTAGCGGGATGGGTCGGTGGTGAGCAGTTCTTC
CASSTGLAGWVGGEQFF
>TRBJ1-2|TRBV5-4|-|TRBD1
TGTGCCAGCACCGTGGGGACAGATAACTATGGCTACACCTTC
CASTVGTDNYGYTF
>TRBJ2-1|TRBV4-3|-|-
TGCGCCAGCAGCCAAGATTGGAGGGGCCCCTACAATGAGCAGTTCTTC
CASSQDWRGPYNEQFF
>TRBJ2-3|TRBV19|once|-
TGTGCCAGTAGCCCCCTAGCGACAGATACGCAGTATTTT
CASSPLATDTQYF
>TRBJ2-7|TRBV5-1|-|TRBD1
TGCGCCAGCAGTACAGCCGGGACAGGGGGTAATGAGCAGTACTTC
CASSTAGTGGNEQYF
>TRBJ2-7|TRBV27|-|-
TGTGCCAGCAGTTTAACCAGGGGTTACGAGCAGTACTTC
CASSLTRGYEQYF
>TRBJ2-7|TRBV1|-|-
TGCACCAGCAGCCAAGAAGAGGGGGACCCCTTAGAGCAGTACTTC
CTSSQEEGDPLEQYF
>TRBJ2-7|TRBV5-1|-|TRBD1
TGCGCCAGCAGCAATCAACAGGGGGCCTACGAGCAGTACTTC
CASSNQQGAYEQYF
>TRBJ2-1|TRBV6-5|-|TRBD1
TGTGCCAGCAGTTGGGAGACAGGGGGCGAGCAGTTCTTC
CASSWETGGEQFF
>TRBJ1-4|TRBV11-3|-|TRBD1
TGTGCCAGCAGCGGGCGGACAGGGCTGACCTTT
CASSGRTGLTF
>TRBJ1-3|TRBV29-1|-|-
TGCAGCGTCCAGGACACCTCTGGAAACACCATATATTTT
CSVQDTSGNTIYF
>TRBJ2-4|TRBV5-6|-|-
TGTGCCAGCAGCTTGGGGGGCGACATTCAGTACTTC
CASSLGGDIQYF
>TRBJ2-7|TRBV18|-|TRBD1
TGTGCCAGCTCACCATCGGGCAGGGGGCGCCGCGGCGAGCAGTACTTC
CASSPSGRGRRGEQYF
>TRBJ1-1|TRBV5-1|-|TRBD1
TGCGCCAGCATGGGGACAGGGGGCTTTGAAGCTTTCTTT
CASMGTGGFEAFF
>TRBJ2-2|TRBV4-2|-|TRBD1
TGTGCCAGCAGCCTGGGACAGATTATACTCGGGGAGCTGTTTTTT
CASSLGQIILGELFF
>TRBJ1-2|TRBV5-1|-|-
TGCGCCAGCAGCTTGGCCGCGGGGTATGGCTATGGCTACACCTTC
CASSLAAGYGYGYTF
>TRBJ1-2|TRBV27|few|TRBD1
TGTGCCAGCAGTCCCCAGGGACAGGCCACGCACAACTACTATGGCTACACCTTC
CASSPQGQATHNYYGYTF
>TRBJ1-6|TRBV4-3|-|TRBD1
TGCGCCAGCAGCCGCGGACAGGGGGTGGTTTCACCCCTCCACTTT
CASSRGQGVVSPLHF
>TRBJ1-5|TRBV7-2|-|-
TGTGCCAGCAGCTTAGCGCTATTCGATCAGCCCCAGCATTTT
CASSLALFDQPQHF
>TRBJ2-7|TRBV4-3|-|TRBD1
TGCGCCAGCAGCCAGGCGACAGGGCCCTACGAGCAGTACTTC
CASSQATGPYEQYF